The rows below give T cell receptor beta chains drawn from one sample of a study of beta chain features in type 1 diabetes. TCRdb keeps only in-frame clones here, not all; method: immunoSEQ multiplex PCR. The table has fewer than 300,000 clones, about 11% seen once. Specimen: naive CD4+ T cells from blood. These receptors were obtained from a man under 40 with type 1 diabetes. Both conserved end residues are part of each CDR3. The D gene is left open where the match is weak. Not all rows give a size; the values are once, few, many and, for expanded clones, a class.

D gene,V gene,J gene,clone size,CDR3 DNA,CDR3 protein
TRBD1,TRBV7-3,TRBJ2-3,NA,TGTGCCAGCAGCCCGACAGGGGGAACAGATACGCAGTATTTT,CASSPTGGTDTQYF
NA,TRBV10-3,TRBJ2-2,NA,TGTGCCATCAGTGAGTCGCAGGGTCTCACCGGGGAGCTGTTTTTT,CAISESQGLTGELFF
TRBD1,TRBV7-9,TRBJ1-1,few,TGTGCCAGCAGCTTGGCAGGGGGGCCCGAGGTCGCTTTCTTT,CASSLAGGPEVAFF
NA,TRBV15,TRBJ1-4,NA,TGTGCCACCAGCTCCCCAGGCCGGAAAAATAATGAAAAACTGTTTTTT,CATSSPGRKNNEKLFF
NA,TRBV7-9,TRBJ2-5,few,TGTGCCGGGGGGACCAGGAACCAAGAGACCCAGTACTTC,CAGGTRNQETQYF
NA,TRBV19,TRBJ2-3,few,TGTGCCAGTAGTATTGAACTTTTCACAGATACGCAGTATTTT,CASSIELFTDTQYF
TRBD1,TRBV25-1,TRBJ1-1,few,TGTGCCAGCAGGGCTCCCCGGGACAGGGAAGAAGCTTTCTTT,CASRAPRDREEAFF
NA,TRBV2,TRBJ1-2,few,TGTGCCAGCAGTGAAGCCCAGGCCTATGGCTACACCTTC,CASSEAQAYGYTF
NA,TRBV29-1,TRBJ1-3,NA,TGCAGCGTTGGGTATGGACACTCTGGAAACACCATATATTTT,CSVGYGHSGNTIYF
NA,TRBV28,TRBJ2-7,few,TGTGCCAGCAGTTTTGTTGCTGGACACTTAAATTCCTACGAGCAGTACTTC,CASSFVAGHLNSYEQYF
TRBD1,TRBV2,TRBJ1-6,NA,TGTGCCAGCATGGTGGGACAGGGGGTCTCACCCCTCCACTTT,CASMVGQGVSPLHF
NA,TRBV30,TRBJ1-5,few,TGTGCCTGGAGTGTACTGGGGCGGCAGCCCCAGCATTTT,CAWSVLGRQPQHF
NA,TRBV7-3,TRBJ1-3,NA,TGTGCCAGCAGCTTGACAGGCAACTCTGGAAACACCATATATTTT,CASSLTGNSGNTIYF
NA,TRBV30,TRBJ2-5,few,TGTGCCTGGAGTGTAGGGTCGGGGAGGCGCCAAGAGACCCAGTACTTC,CAWSVGSGRRQETQYF
NA,TRBV30,TRBJ1-2,few,TGTGCCTGGAGTGACTTCTATGGCTACACCTTC,CAWSDFYGYTF
TRBD2,TRBV19,TRBJ2-5,NA,TGTGCCAGTAGCTCCCGAGCGGGGGGACAAGAGACCCAGTACTTC,CASSSRAGGQETQYF
TRBD1,TRBV14,TRBJ2-7,NA,TGTGCCAGCAGCGCTCGGGACAGAGATTACGAGCAGTACTTC,CASSARDRDYEQYF
NA,TRBV29-1,TRBJ2-7,few,TGCAGCGTTGGGCAGGGCGGCTACGAGCAGTACTTC,CSVGQGGYEQYF
NA,TRBV7-9,TRBJ1-3,NA,TGTGCCAGCAGCCCCATACAGGTAGACTCTGGAAACACCATATATTTT,CASSPIQVDSGNTIYF
NA,TRBV15,TRBJ1-2,few,TGTGCCACCAGCTCCACTCCCACGGGGGGCTACACCTTC,CATSSTPTGGYTF
TRBD1,TRBV5-6,TRBJ1-6,NA,TGTGCCAGCAGCTCGATGGACAGGGGCCGCTTGACCCTCCACTTT,CASSSMDRGRLTLHF
TRBD1,TRBV7-9,TRBJ2-7,NA,TGTGCCAGCAGCCAGGGGGCGGGATTCTACGAGCAGTACTTC,CASSQGAGFYEQYF
TRBD2,TRBV4-1,TRBJ2-7,few,TGCGCCAGCACCCCTAAATCGGGTAGCGGGGGACTCTCCTACGAGCAGTACTTC,CASTPKSGSGGLSYEQYF
NA,TRBV5-8,TRBJ1-2,NA,TGTGCCAGCAGTTGGGCATCCTCCGGCTACACCTTC,CASSWASSGYTF
TRBD1,TRBV5-1,TRBJ1-6,NA,TGCGCCAGCAGCCCGGGACAGGAGTCTTCACCCCTCCACTTT,CASSPGQESSPLHF
TRBD1,TRBV6-5,TRBJ2-1,NA,TGTGCCAGCAGCTCCGGGACAGTAGGTTACAATGAGCAGTTCTTC,CASSSGTVGYNEQFF
NA,TRBV14,TRBJ1-2,NA,TGTGCCAGCAGCACCTGGACACTTTATGGCTACACCTTC,CASSTWTLYGYTF
TRBD1,TRBV19,TRBJ1-5,NA,TGTGCCAGTAGTTACGGACAGGAGAATCAGCCCCAGCATTTT,CASSYGQENQPQHF
TRBD1,TRBV5-1,TRBJ2-7,few,TGCGCCAGCAGCTTTGGGACAGGCTCCTACGAGCAGTACTTC,CASSFGTGSYEQYF
NA,TRBV2,TRBJ1-5,NA,TGTGCCAGCAGTGAATATAGAGACAGAGTGAGCAATCAGCCCCAGCATTTT,CASSEYRDRVSNQPQHF
NA,TRBV4-1,TRBJ2-3,few,TGCGCCAGCAGCCCCCACTCGGGGGGCCGGGATACGCAGTATTTT,CASSPHSGGRDTQYF
NA,TRBV29-1,TRBJ2-5,NA,TGCAGCGTTGGGGCGAGGGGGGGAAGCGCAGAGACCCAGTACTTC,CSVGARGGSAETQYF
NA,TRBV5-6,TRBJ1-1,NA,TGTGCCAGCAGCTTGCGGGGGTCGGGCACTGAAGCTTTCTTT,CASSLRGSGTEAFF
TRBD1,TRBV9,TRBJ1-4,few,TGTGCCAGCAGCTCTCGGACAGGGGGGGAGAAACTGTTTTTT,CASSSRTGGEKLFF
NA,TRBV27,TRBJ1-6,few,TGTGCCAGCAGTTTATTAGGCACCAGGGGCTCACCCCTCCACTTT,CASSLLGTRGSPLHF
NA,TRBV6-5,TRBJ2-4,few,TGTGCCAGCAGTTACTCGAGAGCCACCTCCAAAAACATTCAGTACTTC,CASSYSRATSKNIQYF
NA,TRBV11-1,TRBJ2-1,NA,TGTGCCAGCAGCTTAGCGGCCAGCGTGGGGCAGTTCTTC,CASSLAASVGQFF
TRBD2,TRBV15,TRBJ2-1,NA,TGTGCCACCAGCAGAGGACAAGCGGGGGGGGACAATGAGCAGTTCTTC,CATSRGQAGGDNEQFF
TRBD1,TRBV7-9,TRBJ1-6,NA,TGTGCCAGCAGCTCAGCCTCGGGACAGCAAATCTTCCCGCGCCTCCACTTT,CASSSASGQQIFPRLHF
TRBD2,TRBV6-5,TRBJ2-3,NA,TGTGCCAGCAGTTATAGCGGGGGGTTGACAGATACGCAGTATTTT,CASSYSGGLTDTQYF
NA,TRBV5-6,TRBJ2-1,NA,TGTGCCAGCAGCTTGGACATAAGCTCCTACAATGAGCAGTTCTTC,CASSLDISSYNEQFF
TRBD1,TRBV4-3,TRBJ1-2,NA,TGCGCCAGCAGCCAAGACGCGGGACAGGTAAAAGCTAACTATGGCTACACCTTC,CASSQDAGQVKANYGYTF
NA,TRBV5-1,TRBJ2-7,NA,TGCGCCAGCAGCTTGGACACCACGGGGGAGCAGTACTTC,CASSLDTTGEQYF
TRBD2,TRBV29-1,TRBJ2-5,few,TGCAGCGTCAGGACTAGCGGGGGGCAAGAGACCCAGTACTTC,CSVRTSGGQETQYF
NA,TRBV7-2,TRBJ1-5,NA,TGTGCCAGCAGCCCCCATACAGGGATGTATAGCAATCAGCCCCAGCATTTT,CASSPHTGMYSNQPQHF
TRBD1,TRBV27,TRBJ2-5,NA,TGTGCCAGCAGTCGCCGGACAGGGGGCAGGGAGACCCAGTACTTC,CASSRRTGGRETQYF
NA,TRBV2,TRBJ1-1,NA,TGTGCCAGCAGTATAAGGGGGATGAACACTGAAGCTTTCTTT,CASSIRGMNTEAFF
NA,TRBV7-9,TRBJ2-7,few,TGTGCCAGCAGCCTTCCACCGAGGACAGACTACGAGCAGTACTTC,CASSLPPRTDYEQYF
NA,TRBV14,TRBJ2-6,few,TGTGCCAGCAGCCAAGTGGCAGGCAGCTCTGGGGCCAACGTCCTGACTTTC,CASSQVAGSSGANVLTF
TRBD1,TRBV5-1,TRBJ2-2,few,TGCGCCAGCAGCTTGAGGGGGCGCGCTGACACCGGGGAGCTGTTTTTT,CASSLRGRADTGELFF